Listed here are 11 T cell receptor beta chains from one sample, sequenced in a study of T cell repertoires in cytomegalovirus infection. TCRdb called the reads again in MiXCR, with one record for every CDR3 protein. The table has 200,000 or so distinct CDR3 sequences, roughly a fifth seen once. Material: PBMCs. The origin of the receptors is a human donor in good health (CMV status not recorded). Some clones in this sample may be carry-over from other donors' samples.

For this clonotype: This may come from a read error, since a much larger clone is one base off. The CDR3 ends on some other residue instead of the conserved phenylalanine or tryptophan, so this is likely a read error. The CDR3 spells CASSISANYGYTI. The CDR3 DNA reads as TGTGCCAGTAGTATTTCGGCTAACTATGGCTACACCATC. The chain has TRBV19 and TRBJ1-2; no clear D. The CDR3 contains 13 residues. Trimming shortened V by 3 bases and J by 0 bases, and 5 bases separated the two germline ends. Germline V gene data show CDR1 as LNHDA and CDR2 as SQIVND (reference sequence).

This clonotype was seen more than once but under ten times. The V call is TRBV19, the J call TRBJ1-1; D is ambiguous. Germline CDR1 and CDR2: LNHDA and SQIVND (reference sequence). The CDR3 covers 16 residues. Trimming took off 0 bases at V and 1 base at J, with 12 bases between the two ends. CDR3 sequence: CASSIDPGSGNTEAFF. CDR3 in DNA: TGTGCCAGTAGTATAGATCCGGGCTCAGGGAACACTGAAGCTTTCTTT.

The chain has TRBV5-1 and TRBJ2-3; no clear D gene. Trimming stripped 2 bases from V and 1 base from J, with 8 bases between. CDR3 size: 14 residues. Germline V gives CDR1 SGHRS, CDR2 YFSETQ. The chain's CDR3 is CASSFGPGTDTQYF. CDR3 DNA: TGCGCCAGCAGCTTCGGACCTGGCACAGATACGCAGTATTTT.

The sample holds a few counts of this clonotype. The J gene is TRBJ2-1, the V gene TRBV5-4; 12 positions agree with TRBD1. CDR1 is SGHNT and CDR2 is YYREEE in the germline V gene (reference sequence). The CDR3 has 16 amino acids. V lost 4 bases, J lost 10 bases, and 12 bases stayed unmatched. The CDR3 reads CASSEAGTGGAEEQFF. The DNA of the CDR3 is TGTGCCAGCAGCGAGGCCGGGACAGGGGGCGCGGAGGAGCAGTTCTTC.

This clonotype was counted ten times or more. This chain joins TRBV7-2 and TRBJ1-2; D gene unclear. This CDR3 is 11 amino acids long. Germline V CDR1 and CDR2: SGHTA, FQGNSA. The V end lost 3 bases, the J end lost 8 bases, and 7 bases lay between the germline ends. DNA for the CDR3: TGTGCCAGCAGCTTCGATATCGGCTACACCTTC. Residues: CASSFDIGYTF.

Turning to this clonotype: With a much larger clone just one base away, this may be a read error. The V call is TRBV7-2, the J call TRBJ2-7, with D perhaps TRBD1 (6 bases). The length of the CDR3 is 15 residues. From germline, CDR1 is SGHTA and CDR2 FQGNSA. The V end lost 2 bases, the J end lost 3 bases, and 14 bases lay between the germline ends. The CDR3 nucleotides are TGTGCCAGCAGCTTAATTCTGACAGGAAACTACGAGCAGTACTTC. This gives the protein CASSLILTGNYEQYF.

This clonotype occurred a few times. The rearrangement links TRBV10-3 to TRBJ1-1, with no clear D. This CDR3 contains 11 residues. V was trimmed by 6 bases and J by 3 bases, leaving 5 bases between them. Per the germline V gene, CDR1 is ENHRY and CDR2 is SYGVKD. The CDR3 loop reads CAIRWDTEAFF. The CDR3 DNA reads as TGTGCCATCAGATGGGACACTGAAGCTTTCTTT.

This clonotype has a count of ten or more. The chain has TRBV7-2 and TRBJ1-5; D not certain. This CDR3 is built from 15 residues. With 4 bases removed from V and 5 bases from J, the gap between germline ends came to 15 bases. Germline V gene sequence: CDR1 SGHTA, CDR2 FQGNSA. DNA for the CDR3: TGTGCCAGCAGCTCCCACCCACCTTTGGATCAGCCCCAGCATTTT. Residues: CASSSHPPLDQPQHF.

This clonotype has only a few counts. CDR3 amino acids: CASRKAGQETQYF. The CDR3 nucleotides are TGTGCCAGCAGAAAAGCGGGGCAAGAGACCCAGTACTTC. The chain combines TRBV28 with TRBJ2-5, with 7 positions matching TRBD2. Trimming cost V 6 bases and J 2 bases; bases outside gene matches: 3. The germline gives CDR1 MDHEN, CDR2 SYDVKM. The CDR3 spans 13 residues.

The table lists this clonotype with many counts. J is TRBJ2-7 and V is TRBV7-8; no definite D call. This CDR3 has 11 residues. In germline, CDR1 is SGHVS, CDR2 FQNEAQ. V lost 5 bases, J lost 7 bases, and 9 bases lay in between. CDR3 in DNA: TGTGCCAGCAGCCCTCGAATGGAGCAGTACTTC. This sequence encodes CASSPRMEQYF.

As for this clonotype: One base away lies a much larger clone, so this may be a sequencing read error. The V gene is TRBV5-6, the J gene TRBJ1-1, with no clear D. V gave up 1 base and J gave up 6 bases, with 10 bases separating them. Looked up from germline, CDR1 is SGHDT and CDR2 is YYEEEE. This CDR3 has 13 amino acids. The CDR3, as DNA: TGTGCCAGCAGCTTGCGGGGTGGCGCTGAAGCTTTCTTT. Its protein is CASSLRGGAEAFF.